Listed here is a single TCR beta chain. The antigen remains undetermined. The sample comes from a study of blood T cells in healthy people across ages. Per sample, a minimum of 6 million PBMCs were isolated. Germline V gene sequence: CDR1 MGHRA, CDR2 YSYEKL. This CDR3 region has 12 residues. Trimming stripped 7 bases from V and 8 bases from J, with 11 bases between. Findings of the study overall: Investigators viewed diversity estimates from one million T cells as underestimates, the study reported. As age increased, TCR beta diversity per million T cells fell in a roughly linear fashion. Researchers said unsorted PBMCs prevented a conclusive naive versus antigen-experienced comparison.

The second PCR ran about 6 to 12 cycles with a sample-barcoded 5' primer and J-beta primers. TCRdb passed the 5' RACE reads through MiXCR, listing each CDR3 protein once. Of 1.5 million to 2 million distinct CDR3 sequences in the sample, 28% were seen once. The V gene is TRBV4-1, the J gene TRBJ1-4; D might be TRBD1 (5 bases). The clonotype was recovered from a woman in her twenties or thirties in good health. Sequencing input: blood. CDR3 nucleotide sequence: TGCGCCAGCACCGGGACTTACGAAAAACTGTTTTTT. Translation gives CASTGTYEKLFF.